This T cell receptor (beta chain) originates from a study of blood T cell repertoires in COVID-19. At the level of the study: Acute and convalescent COVID-19 specimens originated in the United States, Italy and Spain. Sources were T cells, B-cell-depleted T cells, or PBMCs; the material itself was cDNA or gDNA.

In the original workflow: Counts of nucleated cells, estimated from reference gene primer amplification, were obtained. TCRdb's table, derived via immunoSEQ multiplex PCR, lists solely in-frame clones and lacks some. V, J and clone size are those of that table, while D and trimming were read from the DNA. The sample yields about 120,000 clones, approximately 89% seen once. CDR3 length: 15 amino acids. V dropped 0 bases and J dropped 8 bases, with 13 bases sitting between them. Germline CDR1 and CDR2: LGHDT and YNNKEL (reference sequence). The Seattle patients, enrolled during active infection, were followed longitudinally.

The rearrangement uses TRBV3-1 (or the pseudogene TRBV3-2) and TRBJ1-4; D perhaps matches TRBD1 (6 bases). Source material: peripheral blood. The origin of this receptor is a woman aged 70-85 years with COVID-19, enrolled during active disease. The CDR3 DNA reads as TGTGCCAGCAGCCAAGATACTCACCAGGGGGAAAAACTGTTTTTT. It encodes CASSQDTHQGEKLFF.